These 8 T cell receptor beta chains were all obtained from the same sample, sequenced in a study of blood T cell repertoires in COVID-19. TCRdb's copy holds only in-frame clones and misses some; the assay was immunoSEQ multiplex PCR. The sample has under 95,000 clones, approximately 88% seen once; the top ten hold around 29%. The sample comprised peripheral blood. All receptors derive from a woman at least 80 years old with active or convalescent COVID-19.

The rearrangement joins TRBV5-5 to TRBJ1-1; the D is unclear. The CDR3 has 15 residues. Per germline, CDR1 SGHKS and CDR2 YYEKEE (reference sequence). V was cut by 3 bases and J by 0 bases, with 12 bases left in between. CDR3: CASSSSGFMNTEAFF. The CDR3 DNA follows: TGTGCCAGCAGCTCGAGCGGATTCATGAACACTGAAGCTTTCTTT.

The chain combines TRBV28 with TRBJ2-5, with TRBD2 matching 8 bases. The ends lost 7 bases at V and 4 bases at J; junction bases unmatched: 5. This CDR3 comprises 13 residues. CDR1 is MDHEN, CDR2 SYDVKM, per germline. DNA for the CDR3: TGTGCCAGCACCCTAGCGGGTATAGAGACCCAGTACTTC. Translation gives CASTLAGIETQYF.

The chain uses TRBV5-4 and TRBJ2-2; possible D gene TRBD2, 7 bases. Germline lookup yields CDR1 SGHNT and CDR2 YYREEE (reference sequence). Trimming pared 4 bases from V and 6 bases from J, leaving 16 bases between. The CDR3 sequence is 15 residues long. The CDR3 nucleotides are TGTGCCAGCAGCGGAGGTGGGGAGGGGGCCGGGGAGCTGTTTTTT. It yields the protein CASSGGGEGAGELFF.

The V call is TRBV9, the J call TRBJ2-5, with D perhaps TRBD1 (7 bases). Trimming removed 0 bases at V and 4 bases at J, with 16 bases between. Germline V lookup: CDR1 SGDLS, CDR2 YYNGEE. The CDR3 length is 16 residues. The chain's CDR3 is CASSVATGRGVETQYF. DNA for the CDR3: TGTGCCAGCAGCGTAGCTACTGGCAGGGGGGTAGAGACCCAGTACTTC.

The chain combines TRBV5-1 with TRBJ2-7; TRBD2 is a possible D gene (7 bases). Germline V CDR1 and CDR2: SGHRS, YFSETQ. Between the trimmed V and J ends, which lost 4 bases and 8 bases, there was a span of 16 bases. There are 13 residues in the CDR3. This CDR3 is CASSPYERDKQYF. The CDR3 nucleotides read TGCGCCAGCAGCCCCTACGAGCGGGACAAGCAGTACTTC. Together with reference TRBV5-1 and TRBJ2-7, the CDR3 gives the full variable domain: KAGVTQTPRYLIKTRGQQVTLSCSPISGHRSVSWYQQTPGQGLQFLFEYFSETQRNKGNFPGRFSGRQFSNSRSEMNVSTLELGDSALYLCASSPYERDKQYFGPGTRLTVT.

The sample holds a few counts of this clone. The V and J genes are TRBV6-2 or TRBV6-3 and TRBJ2-7; possible D gene TRBD1, 5 bases. The germline V and J ends were trimmed by 6 bases and 6 bases, with 12 bases remaining between them. CDR1 and CDR2 from the germline V gene are MNHEY and SVGEGT. The CDR3 totals 12 residues. The CDR3 here is CASSPQGSEQYF. The CDR3 nucleotides read TGTGCCAGCAGCCCTCAGGGTTCCGAGCAGTACTTC.

V usage is TRBV20-1 and J usage is TRBJ1-4; tentatively, D is TRBD1 (5 bases). V was pared by 6 bases and J by 8 bases, with 10 bases between. The length of the CDR3 is 11 residues. Per germline, CDR1 DFQATT and CDR2 SNEGSKA (reference sequence). The CDR3 sequence is CSASGEEKLFF. The CDR3 DNA reads as TGCAGTGCCTCGGGGGAGGAAAAACTGTTTTTT.

The chain uses TRBV6-5 and TRBJ1-2; a weak D match, TRBD1 (6 bases). The V gene lost 7 bases and the J gene lost 0 bases, with 9 bases spanning the gap. The length of the CDR3 is 13 residues. Germline V gene lookup returns CDR1 MNHEY and CDR2 SVGAGI. CDR3 loop: CASTDSPNYGYTF. Here the CDR3 DNA reads TGTGCCAGCACGGACAGCCCTAACTATGGCTACACCTTC.